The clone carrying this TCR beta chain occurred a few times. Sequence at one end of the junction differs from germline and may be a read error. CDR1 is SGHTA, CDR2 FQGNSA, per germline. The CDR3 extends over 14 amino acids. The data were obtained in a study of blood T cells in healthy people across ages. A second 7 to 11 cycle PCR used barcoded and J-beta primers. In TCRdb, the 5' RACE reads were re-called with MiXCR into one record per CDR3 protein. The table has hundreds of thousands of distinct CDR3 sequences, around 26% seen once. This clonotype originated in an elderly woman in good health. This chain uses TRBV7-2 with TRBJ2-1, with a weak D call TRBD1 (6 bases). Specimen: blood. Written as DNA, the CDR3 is TGTGCCAGCAGCCCAGGGGTTTCCTGCAATGAGCAGTTCTTC. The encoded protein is CASSPGVSCNEQFF.